This TCR beta chain is drawn from a study of OX40 agonist ivuxolimab in advanced cancers. Study information: A history of anti-PD-1, anti-PD-L1 or anti-CTLA-4 therapy was acceptable, and 30% to 45% had some.

Study conclusions and caveats: The study observed clonal expansion of CD4+ and CD8+ blood T cells by week 6 at 0.1 to 3.0 mg/kg.

With baseline, cycle 4 day 1, and cycle 7 day 1 as timepoints, blood was sampled. TCRdb's copy holds only in-frame clones and misses some; the assay was immunoSEQ multiplex PCR. The sample lists 50,000 to 60,000 clones; 70% to 90% were seen once. V was cut by 0 bases and J by 6 bases, with 6 bases left in between. The V gene's germline CDR1 is MNHEY and CDR2 SVGAGI. The CDR3 contains 13 residues. Points on this clone: Its antigen is not known.

This clonotype was obtained from an adult with an advanced solid tumor such as melanoma, head and neck, liver or kidney cancer. V is TRBV6-5 and J is TRBJ2-1; D unresolved. The source was CD4+ or CD8+ T cells sorted from blood, collected in a trial of the OX40 agonist ivuxolimab. CDR3 coding DNA: TGTGCCAGCAGTTACTCCGGCCGCAATGAGCAGTTCTTC. Translation gives CASSYSGRNEQFF.